Following are 2 T cell receptor beta chains from one sample sequenced in a study of shared clonotypes between healthy human individuals. Repertoires were generated with immunoSEQ multiplex PCR, while TCRdb's copy carries only in-frame clones and drops some. The sample records fewer than 1.4 million clones, 70% to 80% being singletons. The sequencing sample was made of memory CD4+ T cells from PBMCs. Specified subset: CD45RA-negative fraction. These receptor sequences come from a man aged 18 to 29 in good health. Some clones in this sample may be carry-over from other donors' samples.

This clone has only a few counts. The CDR3 DNA follows: TGTGCCAGCAGCGCTACTAGCGTCGCGGCGTACGAGCAGTACTTC. Encoded protein: CASSATSVAAYEQYF. The J gene is TRBJ2-7, the V gene TRBV7-9; TRBD2 matches 7 bases. The CDR3 spans 15 residues. Trimming cost V 5 bases and J 4 bases; bases outside gene matches: 11. CDR1 and CDR2 (germline): SEHNR, FQNEAQ (reference sequence).

This chain joins TRBV29-1 and TRBJ1-1; no definite D call. The CDR3 extends over 13 amino acids. In germline, CDR1 is SQVTM, CDR2 ANQGSEA. The V gene lost 5 bases and the J gene lost 5 bases, with 15 bases spanning the gap. CDR3 sequence: CSVKSLLGTEAFF. The CDR3 nucleotides are TGCAGCGTTAAGTCCCTCCTGGGTACTGAAGCTTTCTTT.